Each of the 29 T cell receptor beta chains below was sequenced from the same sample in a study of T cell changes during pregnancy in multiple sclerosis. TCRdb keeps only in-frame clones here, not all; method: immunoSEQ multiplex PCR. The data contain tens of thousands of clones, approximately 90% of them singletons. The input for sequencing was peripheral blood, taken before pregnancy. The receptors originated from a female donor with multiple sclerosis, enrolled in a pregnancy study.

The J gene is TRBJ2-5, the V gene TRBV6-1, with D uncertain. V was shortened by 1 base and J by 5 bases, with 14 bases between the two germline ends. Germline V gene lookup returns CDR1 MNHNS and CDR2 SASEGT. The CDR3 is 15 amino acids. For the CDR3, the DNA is TGTGCCAGCAGTGAAGAAAGTCAGGTTTGGGAGACCCAGTACTTC. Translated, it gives CASSEESQVWETQYF.

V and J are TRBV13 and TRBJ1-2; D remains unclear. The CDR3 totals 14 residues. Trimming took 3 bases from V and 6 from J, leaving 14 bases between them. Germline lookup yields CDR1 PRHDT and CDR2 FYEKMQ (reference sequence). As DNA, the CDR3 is TGTGCCAGCAGCTTGCGGGCAGGAACGAATGGCTACACCTTC. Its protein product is CASSLRAGTNGYTF.

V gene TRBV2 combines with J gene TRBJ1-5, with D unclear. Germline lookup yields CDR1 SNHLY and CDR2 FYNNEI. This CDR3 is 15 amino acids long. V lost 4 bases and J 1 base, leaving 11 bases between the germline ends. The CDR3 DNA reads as TGTGCCAGCAGTGTCCAACTAGGGAGCAATCAGCCCCAGCATTTT. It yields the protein CASSVQLGSNQPQHF.

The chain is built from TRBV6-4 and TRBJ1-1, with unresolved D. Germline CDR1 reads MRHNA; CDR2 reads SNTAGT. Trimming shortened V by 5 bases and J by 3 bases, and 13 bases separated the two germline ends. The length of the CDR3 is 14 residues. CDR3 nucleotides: TGTGCCAGCAGTACTAGGGCTTGGGACACTGAAGCTTTCTTT. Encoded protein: CASSTRAWDTEAFF.

In DNA form, the CDR3 reads TGTGCCAGCAGCGTAGCGACAGGGGGTTCCGGAAACACCATATATTTT. It encodes CASSVATGGSGNTIYF. The chain carries TRBV9 and TRBJ1-3; 9 nucleotides line up with TRBD1. Germline CDR1 reads SGDLS; CDR2 reads YYNGEE. V was clipped by 0 bases and J by 4 bases; unmatched bases: 5. The CDR3 has 16 amino acids.

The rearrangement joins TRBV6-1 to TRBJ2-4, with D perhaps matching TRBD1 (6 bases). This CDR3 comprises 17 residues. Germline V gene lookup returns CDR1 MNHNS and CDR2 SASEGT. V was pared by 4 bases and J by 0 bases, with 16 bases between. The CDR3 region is CASSGTVPLLAKNIQYF. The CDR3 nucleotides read TGTGCCAGCAGTGGGACAGTTCCTCTACTAGCCAAAAACATTCAGTACTTC.

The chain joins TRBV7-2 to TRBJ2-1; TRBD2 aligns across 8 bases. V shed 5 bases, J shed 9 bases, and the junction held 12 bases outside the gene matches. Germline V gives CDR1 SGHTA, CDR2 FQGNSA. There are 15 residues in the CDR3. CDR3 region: CASSPLSSGGGEQFF. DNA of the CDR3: TGTGCCAGCAGCCCCTTGAGTTCCGGGGGGGGTGAGCAGTTCTTC.

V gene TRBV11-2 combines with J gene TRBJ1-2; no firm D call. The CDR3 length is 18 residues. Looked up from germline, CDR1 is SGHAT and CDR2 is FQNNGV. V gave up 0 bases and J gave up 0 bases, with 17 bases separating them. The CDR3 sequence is CASSLDPVGAAANYGYTF. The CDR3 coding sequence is TGTGCCAGCAGCTTAGACCCCGTTGGAGCAGCCGCTAACTATGGCTACACCTTC.

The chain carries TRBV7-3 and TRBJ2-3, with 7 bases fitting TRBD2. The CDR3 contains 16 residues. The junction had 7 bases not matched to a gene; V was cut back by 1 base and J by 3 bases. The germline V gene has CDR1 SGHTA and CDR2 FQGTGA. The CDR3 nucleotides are TGTGCCAGCAGCTTAAGGTTAGGCGGGGGAACAGATACGCAGTATTTT. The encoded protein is CASSLRLGGGTDTQYF.

The CDR3 reads CASSRTGQGGNQPQHF. In DNA form, the CDR3 reads TGTGCCAGCTCACGCACCGGACAGGGTGGCAATCAGCCCCAGCATTTT. The chain has TRBV18 and TRBJ1-5, with 8 bases fitting TRBD1. The CDR3 has 16 residues. V gave up 4 bases and J gave up 2 bases; unmatched junction bases: 7. Germline CDR1 is KGHSH and CDR2 is LQKENI.

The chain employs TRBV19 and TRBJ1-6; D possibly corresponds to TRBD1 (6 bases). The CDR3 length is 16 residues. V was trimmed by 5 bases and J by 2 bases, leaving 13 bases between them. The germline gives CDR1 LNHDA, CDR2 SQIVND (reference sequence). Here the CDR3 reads CASSYGGATYNSPLHF. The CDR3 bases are TGTGCCAGTAGTTACGGGGGGGCAACCTATAATTCACCCCTCCACTTT.

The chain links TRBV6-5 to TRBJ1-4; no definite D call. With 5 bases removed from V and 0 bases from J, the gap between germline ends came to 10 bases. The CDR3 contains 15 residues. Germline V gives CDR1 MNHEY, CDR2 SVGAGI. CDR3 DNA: TGTGCCAGCAGTCTGACGCGGGCAACTAATGAAAAACTGTTTTTT. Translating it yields CASSLTRATNEKLFF.

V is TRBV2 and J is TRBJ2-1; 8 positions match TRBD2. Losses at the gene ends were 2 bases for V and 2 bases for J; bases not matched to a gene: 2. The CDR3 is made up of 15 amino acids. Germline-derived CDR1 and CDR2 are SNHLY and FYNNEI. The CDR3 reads CASSERGGAYNEQFF. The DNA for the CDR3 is TGTGCCAGCAGTGAACGGGGGGGGGCCTACAATGAGCAGTTCTTC.

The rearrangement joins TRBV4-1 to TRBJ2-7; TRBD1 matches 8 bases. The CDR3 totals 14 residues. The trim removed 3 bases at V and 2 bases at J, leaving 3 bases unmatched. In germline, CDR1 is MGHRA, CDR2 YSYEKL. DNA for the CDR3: TGCGCCAGCAGCCATGGACAGGGAGCCTACGAGCAGTACTTC. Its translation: CASSHGQGAYEQYF.

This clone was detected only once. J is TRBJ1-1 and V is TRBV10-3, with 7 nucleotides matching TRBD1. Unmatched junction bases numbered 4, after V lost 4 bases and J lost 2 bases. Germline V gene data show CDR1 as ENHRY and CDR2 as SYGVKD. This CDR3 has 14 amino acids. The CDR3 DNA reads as TGTGCCATCAGTGTAGGACAGGTAAACACTGAAGCTTTCTTT. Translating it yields CAISVGQVNTEAFF.

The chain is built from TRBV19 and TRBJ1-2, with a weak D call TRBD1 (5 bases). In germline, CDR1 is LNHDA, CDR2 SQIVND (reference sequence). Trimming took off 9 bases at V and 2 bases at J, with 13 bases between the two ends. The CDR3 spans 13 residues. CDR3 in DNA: TGTGCCAGCCATTTGACAGCAAACTATGGCTACACCTTC. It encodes CASHLTANYGYTF.

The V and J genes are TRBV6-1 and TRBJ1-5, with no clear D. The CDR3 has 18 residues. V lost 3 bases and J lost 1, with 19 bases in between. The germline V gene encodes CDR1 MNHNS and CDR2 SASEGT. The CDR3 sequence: CASSDLRSHFRSNQPQHF. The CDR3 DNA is TGTGCCAGCAGTGATCTCCGGTCCCACTTTCGGAGCAATCAGCCCCAGCATTTT.

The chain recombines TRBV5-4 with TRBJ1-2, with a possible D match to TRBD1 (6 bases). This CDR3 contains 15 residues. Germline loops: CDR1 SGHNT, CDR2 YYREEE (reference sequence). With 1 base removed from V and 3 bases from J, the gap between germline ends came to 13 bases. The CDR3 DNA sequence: TGTGCCAGCAGCTTGAGCGGGGGGGCGGACTATGGCTACACCTTC. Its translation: CASSLSGGADYGYTF.

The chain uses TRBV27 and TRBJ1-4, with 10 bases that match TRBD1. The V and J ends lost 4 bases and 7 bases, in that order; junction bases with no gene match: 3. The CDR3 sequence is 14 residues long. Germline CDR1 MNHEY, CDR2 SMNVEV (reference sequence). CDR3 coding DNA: TGTGCCAGCAGTTGGGGACAGGGGAGTGAAAAACTGTTTTTT. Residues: CASSWGQGSEKLFF.

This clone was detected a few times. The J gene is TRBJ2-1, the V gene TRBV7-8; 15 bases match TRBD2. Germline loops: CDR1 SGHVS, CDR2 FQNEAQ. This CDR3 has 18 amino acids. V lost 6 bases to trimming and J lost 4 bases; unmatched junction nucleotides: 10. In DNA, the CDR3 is TGTGCCAGCAGTCGTGCTCCGGGACTAGCGGGGGGATACAATGAGCAGTTCTTC. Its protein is CASSRAPGLAGGYNEQFF.

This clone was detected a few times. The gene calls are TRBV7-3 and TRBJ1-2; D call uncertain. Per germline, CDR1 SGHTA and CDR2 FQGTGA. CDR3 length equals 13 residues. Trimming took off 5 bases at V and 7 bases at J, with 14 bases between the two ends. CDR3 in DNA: TGTGCCAGCAGCCCCGGAGCGGGATCTGGCTACACCTTC. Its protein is CASSPGAGSGYTF.

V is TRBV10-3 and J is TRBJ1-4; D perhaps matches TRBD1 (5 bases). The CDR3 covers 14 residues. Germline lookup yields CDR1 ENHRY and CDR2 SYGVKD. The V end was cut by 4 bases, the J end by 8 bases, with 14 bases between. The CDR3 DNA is TGTGCCATCAGTGTCGGAGGGAAGGGGGAAAAACTGTTTTTT. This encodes CAISVGGKGEKLFF.

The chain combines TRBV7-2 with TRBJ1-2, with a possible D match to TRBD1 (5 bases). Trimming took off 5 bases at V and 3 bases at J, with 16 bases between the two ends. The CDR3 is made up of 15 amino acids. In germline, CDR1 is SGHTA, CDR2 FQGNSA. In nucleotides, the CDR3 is TGTGCCAGCAGCCTCCTACCCGGGACTGACTATGGCTACACCTTC. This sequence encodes CASSLLPGTDYGYTF.

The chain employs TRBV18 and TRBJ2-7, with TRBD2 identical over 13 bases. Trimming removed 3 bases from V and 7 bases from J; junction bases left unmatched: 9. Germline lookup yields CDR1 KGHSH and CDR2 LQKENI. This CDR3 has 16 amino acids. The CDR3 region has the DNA TGTGCCAGCTCACCGACTAGCGGGGGGTTAAGAAGGGAGCAGTACTTC. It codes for CASSPTSGGLRREQYF. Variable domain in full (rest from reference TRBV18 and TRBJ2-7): NAGVMQNPRHLVRRRGQEARLRCSPMKGHSHVYWYRQLPEEGLKFMVYLQKENIIDESGMPKERFSAEFPKEGPSILRIQQVVRGDSAAYFCASSPTSGGLRREQYFGPGTRLTVT.

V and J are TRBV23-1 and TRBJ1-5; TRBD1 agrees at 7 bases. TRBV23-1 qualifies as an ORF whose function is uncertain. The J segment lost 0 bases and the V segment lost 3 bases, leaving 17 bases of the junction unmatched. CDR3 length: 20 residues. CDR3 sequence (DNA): TGCGCCAGCAGTCACCCTCATACCGGGACAGACTTTCTTAGCAATCAGCCCCAGCATTTT. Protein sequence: CASSHPHTGTDFLSNQPQHF.

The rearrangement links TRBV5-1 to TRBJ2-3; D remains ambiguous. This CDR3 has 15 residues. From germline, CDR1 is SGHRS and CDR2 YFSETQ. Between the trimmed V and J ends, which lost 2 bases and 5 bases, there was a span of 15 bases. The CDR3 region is CASSFRMPGGDTQYF. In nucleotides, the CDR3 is TGCGCCAGCAGCTTCCGAATGCCCGGTGGAGATACGCAGTATTTT.

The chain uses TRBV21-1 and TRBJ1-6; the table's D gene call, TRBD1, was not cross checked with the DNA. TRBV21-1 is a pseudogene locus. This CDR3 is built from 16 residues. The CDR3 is CASSKGGQGFGSPLHF. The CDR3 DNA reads TGTGCCAGCAGCAAAGGAGGACAGGGCTTCGGTTCACCCCTCCACTTT.

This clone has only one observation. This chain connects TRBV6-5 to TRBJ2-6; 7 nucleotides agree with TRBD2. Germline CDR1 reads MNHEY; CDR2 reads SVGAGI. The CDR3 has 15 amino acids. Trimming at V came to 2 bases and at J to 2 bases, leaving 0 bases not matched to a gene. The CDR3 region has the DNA TGTGCCAGCAGTTACCGGGGGGCTGGGGCCAACGTCCTGACTTTC. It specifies CASSYRGAGANVLTF.

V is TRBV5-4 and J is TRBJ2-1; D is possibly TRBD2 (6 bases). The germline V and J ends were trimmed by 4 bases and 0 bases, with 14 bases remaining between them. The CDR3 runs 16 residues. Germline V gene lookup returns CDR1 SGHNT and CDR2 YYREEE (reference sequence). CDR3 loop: CASSRDLGSSYNEQFF. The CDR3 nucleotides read TGTGCCAGCAGCAGGGACTTAGGTTCCTCCTACAATGAGCAGTTCTTC.